This T cell receptor beta chain was identified in a study of blood T cell repertoires in COVID-19. In the original processing: For nucleated cells, counts were estimated from reference gene primer amplification. TCRdb's copy holds only in-frame clones and misses some; the assay was immunoSEQ multiplex PCR. The V and J calls and clone size are taken from that table; D and trimming were inferred from the DNA. The sample consists of approximately 350,000 clones, less than 90% of them appearing once. The CDR3 runs 14 residues. With 7 bases clipped from V and 1 base from J, the junction kept 4 bases outside the gene matches. From germline, CDR1 is MNHEY and CDR2 SMNVEV (reference sequence).

The V call is TRBV27, the J call TRBJ1-5; TRBD1 matches 7 bases. The sequenced material came from peripheral blood. The sequence was collected from an older woman with COVID-19, enrolled during active disease. The CDR3 coding sequence is TGTGCCAGCAAGGGGGCAGGGAGCAATCAGCCCCAGCATTTT. The encoded protein is CASKGAGSNQPQHF.